This entry lists 26 T cell receptor beta chains sequenced from one sample in a study of cytomegalovirus exposure and HLA in healthy donors. The PCR was carried out with 60 Vbeta primers and 13 Jbeta primers. Repertoires were generated with immunoSEQ multiplex PCR, while TCRdb's copy carries only in-frame clones and drops some. Of approximately 140,000 clones detected, approximately 85% appear once; the ten largest clones hold under 2%. Sequencing was performed on PBMCs. The receptors here all came from a boy under 18 in good health and CMV-seronegative.

This chain joins TRBV7-9 and TRBJ2-1, with D unclear. The CDR3 has 15 residues. Trimming shortened V by 6 bases and J by 0 bases, and 12 bases separated the two germline ends. Germline V gene lookup returns CDR1 SEHNR and CDR2 FQNEAQ (reference sequence). The CDR3 DNA is TGTGCCAGCAGTCATCAGCGCGCCTCCTACAATGAGCAGTTCTTC. Translation: CASSHQRASYNEQFF.

The V gene is TRBV2, the J gene TRBJ1-5; D unresolved. The CDR3 spans 13 residues. The V end was cut by 6 bases, the J end by 5 bases, with 11 bases between. The germline gives CDR1 SNHLY, CDR2 FYNNEI. CDR3 sequence (DNA): TGTGCCAGCAGACCTATACTCGATCAGCCCCAGCATTTT. Its translation is CASRPILDQPQHF.

A note on this clone: One junction end disagrees with the germline gene, perhaps due to a read error. CDR3 sequence (DNA): TGTGCCTGGACGTCGCAGGGAGGTCAGTATGGCTACCCCTTC. As protein: CAWTSQGGQYGYPF. The chain uses TRBV30 and TRBJ1-2; a possible D gene is TRBD1 (5 bases). Looked up from germline, CDR1 is GTSNPN and CDR2 is SVGIG (reference sequence). The length of the CDR3 is 14 residues.

V and J are TRBV5-1 and TRBJ2-5, with TRBD2 matching over 11 bases. Germline V gene lookup returns CDR1 SGHRS and CDR2 YFSETQ. This CDR3 spans 15 amino acids. V lost 4 bases, J lost 5 bases, and 7 bases stayed unmatched. The DNA of the CDR3 is TGCGCCAGCAGCCGACTAGCGGGGTCAGTGGAGACCCAGTACTTC. Encoded protein: CASSRLAGSVETQYF.

This chain joins TRBV5-1 and TRBJ2-7; D might be TRBD1 (5 bases). Germline values: CDR1 SGHRS, CDR2 YFSETQ. The CDR3 runs 15 residues. V shed 4 bases and J shed 2 bases, with 16 bases lying between them. CDR3 sequence: CASSDAQGTTYEQYF. For the CDR3, the DNA is TGCGCCAGCAGCGATGCTCAGGGAACAACCTACGAGCAGTACTTC.

The chain joins TRBV7-2 to TRBJ2-7; no firm D call. The germline V gene encodes CDR1 SGHTA and CDR2 FQGNSA. The CDR3 is made up of 12 amino acids. V was cut by 4 bases and J by 3 bases, with 7 bases left in between. The CDR3 sequence: CASSSNNYEQYF. DNA of the CDR3: TGTGCCAGCAGCTCTAATAACTACGAGCAGTACTTC.

This chain uses TRBV7-2 with TRBJ2-5; no definite D call. The assigned J gene may be wrong: the sequence end matches TRBJ2-7 better. The germline gives CDR1 SGHTA, CDR2 FQGNSA. The CDR3 contains 14 residues. The CDR3 nucleotides are TGTGCCAGCAGCCTAACCAATGACTTAAGCGAGCAGTACTTC. Translation gives CASSLTNDLSEQYF.

This sequence joins TRBV5-5 and TRBJ2-2, with 8 bases aligning to TRBD1. Germline V gene sequence: CDR1 SGHKS, CDR2 YYEKEE (reference sequence). The CDR3 has 15 amino acids. V lost 2 bases and J lost 8; bases outside the gene matches: 8. The CDR3 DNA is TGTGCCAGCAGCTTCGGACAGGGACCTTTGGGGGAGCTGTTTTTT. Protein: CASSFGQGPLGELFF.

This chain connects TRBV9 to TRBJ2-7; TRBD1 matches 7 bases. The CDR3 is 14 residues long. V was pared by 2 bases and J by 0 bases, with 2 bases of the junction left unmatched. The V gene's germline CDR1 is SGDLS and CDR2 YYNGEE. The CDR3 DNA is TGTGCCAGCAGCGTGACAGGGAGCTCCTACGAGCAGTACTTC. Its protein product is CASSVTGSSYEQYF.

The chain links TRBV5-1 to TRBJ2-5; 9 bases are a match to TRBD1. Per germline, CDR1 SGHRS and CDR2 YFSETQ. The J segment lost 3 bases and the V segment lost 2 bases, leaving 2 bases of the junction unmatched. The CDR3 sequence is 14 residues long. CDR3 bases: TGCGCCAGCAGCTTCAGGACAGGGGAAGAGACCCAGTACTTC. Translating it yields CASSFRTGEETQYF.

This clone was seen only once. The chain has TRBV7-7 and TRBJ2-5; possibly TRBD1 for D (5 bases). V was pared by 5 bases and J by 0 bases, with 10 bases between. The CDR3 has 14 residues. Germline V gives CDR1 SSHAT, CDR2 FNYEAQ (reference sequence). The CDR3 is CASSPWGYQETQYF. CDR3 in DNA: TGTGCCAGCAGCCCCTGGGGCTACCAAGAGACCCAGTACTTC.

This clone turned up a few times. The V call is TRBV27, the J call TRBJ1-5, with D perhaps matching TRBD1 (5 bases). The CDR3 runs to 17 residues. V was cut by 5 bases and J by 0 bases, with 17 bases left in between. CDR1 and CDR2 from the germline V gene are MNHEY and SMNVEV (reference sequence). As DNA, the CDR3 is TGTGCCAGCAGTGCCCGACAGAGACCCTATAGCAATCAGCCCCAGCATTTT. It is translated as CASSARQRPYSNQPQHF.

The chain combines TRBV6-1 with TRBJ1-1; the D gene is possibly TRBD1 (5 bases). This CDR3 region has 15 residues. Germline V gives CDR1 MNHNS, CDR2 SASEGT. V lost 5 bases and J lost 0, with 13 bases in between. The CDR3 DNA reads as TGTGCCAGCAGTCCGGCCAGGGCATTGAACACTGAAGCTTTCTTT. Encoded protein: CASSPARALNTEAFF.

The V and J genes are TRBV7-2 and TRBJ2-7, with 8 bases that match TRBD1. Germline V gene lookup returns CDR1 SGHTA and CDR2 FQGNSA. CDR3 length: 15 amino acids. The junction had 6 bases not matched to a gene; V was cut back by 3 bases and J by 2 bases. The CDR3 here is CASSLDREKTYEQYF. The CDR3, as DNA: TGTGCCAGCAGCTTGGACAGGGAGAAAACCTACGAGCAGTACTTC. The full variable domain, with the rest looked up from reference TRBV7-2 and TRBJ2-7, is GAGVSQSPSNKVTEKGKDVELRCDPISGHTALYWYRQSLGQGLEFLIYFQGNSAPDKSGLPSDRFSAERTGGSVSTLTIQRTQQEDSAVYLCASSLDREKTYEQYFGPGTRLTVT.

In this sample, this clone turned up a few times. The chain links TRBV13 to TRBJ1-1; no clear D. The CDR3 consists of 14 residues. V was shortened by 5 bases and J by 6 bases, with 16 bases between the two germline ends. CDR1 is PRHDT, CDR2 FYEKMQ, per germline (reference sequence). CDR3 in amino acids: CASSLRLTPAEAFF. The CDR3 nucleotides read TGTGCCAGCAGCCTGAGACTCACCCCGGCTGAAGCTTTCTTT. The variable domain in full, with the rest retrieved from reference TRBV13 and TRBJ1-1, is AAGVIQSPRHLIKEKRETATLKCYPIPRHDTVYWYQQGPGQDPQFLISFYEKMQSDKGSIPDRFSAQQFSDYHSELNMSSLELGDSALYFCASSLRLTPAEAFFGQGTRLTVV.

V usage is TRBV6-5 and J usage is TRBJ1-1; D perhaps matches TRBD1 (5 bases). Trimming shortened V by 6 bases and J by 4 bases, and 12 bases separated the two germline ends. Germline V gene sequence: CDR1 MNHEY, CDR2 SVGAGI. The CDR3 has 13 residues. CDR3 protein: CASRLQGLTEAFF. The CDR3 DNA follows: TGTGCCAGCAGACTTCAGGGTCTCACTGAAGCTTTCTTT.

V and J are TRBV7-2 and TRBJ1-2; maybe TRBD1 (6 bases). V lost 1 base and J lost 7, with 16 bases in between. Germline V gene data show CDR1 as SGHTA and CDR2 as FQGNSA. The CDR3 is made up of 15 amino acids. The CDR3 DNA follows: TGTGCCAGCAGCTTAGATGGAGACAGGATAGGTGGCTACACCTTC. It specifies CASSLDGDRIGGYTF.

V and J are TRBV6-1 and TRBJ1-4; TRBD1 matches at 11 bases. Germline V gene data show CDR1 as MNHNS and CDR2 as SASEGT. Trimming at V came to 4 bases and at J to 8 bases, leaving 6 bases not matched to a gene. The CDR3 is 15 residues long. The CDR3 region is CASSVGTGGREKLFF. The CDR3 DNA reads TGTGCCAGCAGTGTTGGGACAGGGGGACGGGAAAAACTGTTTTTT.

V usage is TRBV4-2 and J usage is TRBJ2-2; D is undetermined. Trimming removed 3 bases at V and 6 bases at J, with 8 bases between. This CDR3 has 13 residues. Germline-derived CDR1 and CDR2 are LGHNA and YNFKEQ. CDR3 loop: CASSHLESGELFF. The CDR3 DNA reads TGTGCCAGCAGCCACTTAGAGTCCGGGGAGCTGTTTTTT.

This chain connects TRBV5-1 to TRBJ2-5; the D gene is possibly TRBD1 (6 bases). The CDR3 runs 16 residues. Per germline, CDR1 SGHRS and CDR2 YFSETQ. V was shortened by 3 bases and J by 0 bases, with 15 bases between the two germline ends. CDR3: CASSSPGHVYQETQYF. The CDR3 nucleotides are TGCGCCAGCAGCTCACCGGGACACGTATACCAAGAGACCCAGTACTTC.

The rearrangement uses TRBV7-3 and TRBJ2-7, with TRBD1 matching over 10 bases. Germline-derived CDR1 and CDR2 are SGHTA and FQGTGA. The V and J ends lost 5 bases and 2 bases, in that order; junction bases with no gene match: 6. The length of the CDR3 is 15 residues. Here the CDR3 reads CASSLWTGGPYEQYF. The CDR3, as DNA: TGTGCCAGCAGCCTATGGACAGGGGGGCCCTACGAGCAGTACTTC.

The rearrangement uses TRBV5-4 and TRBJ2-1, with TRBD2 identical over 8 bases. The CDR3 contains 15 residues. Trimming removed 4 bases from V and 6 bases from J; junction bases left unmatched: 9. Per germline, CDR1 SGHNT and CDR2 YYREEE (reference sequence). DNA of the CDR3: TGTGCCAGCAGCGCCACCCGGGGGGGCGCCAATGAGCAGTTCTTC. This encodes CASSATRGGANEQFF. The full variable domain, completed using reference TRBV5-4 and TRBJ2-1, is ETGVTQSPTHLIKTRGQQVTLRCSSQSGHNTVSWYQQALGQGPQFIFQYYREEENGRGNFPPRFSGLQFPNYSSELNVNALELDDSALYLCASSATRGGANEQFFGPGTRLTVL.

The chain couples TRBV14 to TRBJ2-1; the D gene is possibly TRBD2 (5 bases). CDR1 and CDR2 from the germline V gene are SGHDN and FVKESK. The CDR3 has 15 amino acids. Trimming removed 2 bases at V and 4 bases at J, with 12 bases between. CDR3 amino acids: CASSQLVGSYNEQFF. In DNA form, the CDR3 reads TGTGCCAGCAGCCAACTCGTAGGGAGTTACAATGAGCAGTTCTTC.

The J gene is TRBJ2-7, the V gene TRBV13, with 12 bases that match TRBD2. Trimming cost V 3 bases and J 4 bases; bases outside gene matches: 10. Germline values: CDR1 PRHDT, CDR2 FYEKMQ (reference sequence). This CDR3 contains 17 residues. CDR3 residues: CASSFRTPSGRGYEQYF. CDR3 coding DNA: TGTGCCAGCAGCTTCCGGACCCCTAGCGGGAGGGGGTACGAGCAGTACTTC.

V and J are TRBV5-6 and TRBJ1-4; perhaps TRBD1 as D (6 bases). Germline CDR1 and CDR2: SGHDT and YYEEEE. This CDR3 comprises 14 residues. Trimming removed 3 bases from V and 8 bases from J, with 14 bases in between. The CDR3 DNA reads as TGTGCCAGCAGCTACGGGGGGCGGGGGGAAAAACTGTTTTTT. It specifies CASSYGGRGEKLFF.

The V call is TRBV7-2, the J call TRBJ2-5; 12 bases match TRBD2. V dropped 1 base and J dropped 4; count of bases not matched to a gene: 10. Germline CDR1 and CDR2: SGHTA and FQGNSA. This CDR3 has 18 amino acids. The CDR3 region is CASSLERRASGRAETQYF. In DNA form, the CDR3 reads TGTGCCAGCAGCTTAGAGCGCCGGGCTAGCGGGAGGGCAGAGACCCAGTACTTC.